Each of the 30 T cell receptor beta chains below was sequenced from the same sample in a study of blood T cell repertoires in COVID-19. This table comes from immunoSEQ multiplex PCR, and its TCRdb copy is limited to in-frame clones, with some not included. The sample lists fewer than 200,000 clones, 74% occurring once. Sequenced input: peripheral blood. The receptors originated from a woman aged 80 or over with acute or convalescent COVID-19.

CDR3 residues: CVGASGSYEQYF. The CDR3 coding sequence is TGCGTTGGGGCTAGCGGATCCTACGAGCAGTACTTC. The chain couples TRBV29-1 to TRBJ2-7; TRBD2 matches 7 bases. The germline V gene encodes CDR1 SQVTM and CDR2 ANQGSEA. The CDR3 contains 12 residues.

This rearrangement joins TRBV10-3 to TRBJ1-3; D gene uncertain. CDR1 is ENHRY and CDR2 is SYGVKD in the germline V gene. This CDR3 is built from 16 residues. With 4 bases removed from V and 0 bases from J, the gap between germline ends came to 13 bases. The CDR3 loop is CAISATALSSGNTIYF. In nucleotides, the CDR3 is TGTGCCATCAGTGCTACCGCTCTCTCCTCTGGAAACACCATATATTTT.

V gene TRBV27 combines with J gene TRBJ2-7, with 8 bases that match TRBD1. The CDR3 contains 14 residues. The germline CDR1 and CDR2 sequences are MNHEY and SMNVEV (reference sequence). J was trimmed by 7 bases and V by 6 bases; bases with no gene match: 11. CDR3 sequence reads: CASRFGQGLREQYF. The CDR3 DNA reads as TGTGCCAGCAGATTTGGACAGGGCCTACGGGAGCAGTACTTC.

The chain carries TRBV10-3 and TRBJ2-3, with a possible D match to TRBD1 (5 bases). V was cut by 10 bases and J by 6 bases, with 11 bases left in between. Looked up from germline, CDR1 is ENHRY and CDR2 is SYGVKD. CDR3 length: 11 amino acids. CDR3: CATRAADTQYF. The CDR3 DNA is TGTGCCACCAGGGCAGCGGATACGCAGTATTTT.

The chain combines TRBV6-4 with TRBJ2-1, with D possibly being TRBD1 (5 bases). Germline V CDR1 and CDR2: MRHNA, SNTAGT. This CDR3 is 14 amino acids long. V lost 10 bases, J lost 3 bases, and 16 bases lay in between. CDR3 region: CATSRDSYYNEQFF. The CDR3 bases are TGTGCCACCTCCCGAGACAGCTACTACAATGAGCAGTTCTTC.

The V gene is TRBV11-2, the J gene TRBJ1-3; maybe TRBD1 (6 bases). From germline, CDR1 is SGHAT and CDR2 FQNNGV. This CDR3 region has 14 residues. Trimming cost V 5 bases and J 0 bases, with 8 bases left between them. The CDR3, as DNA: TGTGCCAGCAGCGGGGGCAACTCTGGAAACACCATATATTTT. It translates to CASSGGNSGNTIYF.

This rearrangement joins TRBV10-3 to TRBJ2-2; 9 nucleotides match TRBD2. This CDR3 has 16 residues. J lost 4 bases, V lost 0 bases, and 3 bases had no gene match. Germline assignment: CDR1 ENHRY and CDR2 SYGVKD. CDR3 amino acids: CAISESSSGGTGELFF. For the CDR3, the DNA is TGTGCCATCAGTGAGTCTAGTAGCGGGGGCACCGGGGAGCTGTTTTTT.

The rearrangement uses TRBV9 and TRBJ2-7; D ambiguous. V dropped 0 bases and J dropped 4 bases, with 8 bases sitting between them. The CDR3 sequence is 13 residues long. Germline values: CDR1 SGDLS, CDR2 YYNGEE. CDR3 amino acids: CASSVATVYEQYF. DNA for the CDR3: TGTGCCAGCAGCGTAGCTACAGTATACGAGCAGTACTTC.

This sequence joins TRBV6-6 and TRBJ1-5; TRBD1 agrees at 12 bases. Looked up from germline, CDR1 is MNHNY and CDR2 is SVGAGI (reference sequence). The CDR3 loop spans 17 amino acids. V lost 5 bases to trimming and J lost 2 bases; unmatched junction nucleotides: 7. The CDR3 region has the DNA TGTGCCAGCAGTCGAGAGGGACAGGGGGCCGGCAATCAGCCCCAGCATTTT. It codes for CASSREGQGAGNQPQHF.

The rearrangement uses TRBV5-1 and TRBJ2-1; D not resolved. Germline-derived CDR1 and CDR2 are SGHRS and YFSETQ. V lost 1 base and J lost 8, with 13 bases in between. The CDR3 has 14 residues. CDR3 coding DNA: TGCGCCAGCAGCTTGCTTCCTAGTGCTGATGAGCAGTTCTTC. Amino acids: CASSLLPSADEQFF.

V gene TRBV19 combines with J gene TRBJ1-6; TRBD1 agrees at 7 bases. Trimming took 5 bases from V and 8 from J; bases not matched to a gene: 6. Germline CDR1 and CDR2: LNHDA and SQIVND (reference sequence). This CDR3 is 14 amino acids long. The CDR3 loop is CASSARDRDSPLHF. CDR3 coding DNA: TGTGCCAGTAGTGCCCGCGACAGGGATTCACCCCTCCACTTT.

V usage is TRBV12-5 and J usage is TRBJ2-7; TRBD1 matches at 9 bases. V shed 7 bases, J shed 6 bases, and the junction held 7 bases outside the gene matches. Germline lookup yields CDR1 LGHNT and CDR2 FRNRAP. The CDR3 is made up of 13 amino acids. The CDR3 sequence: CASAQDRGREQYF. Here the CDR3 DNA reads TGTGCTAGTGCCCAGGACAGGGGCCGCGAGCAGTACTTC.

For this clone: The sample has other DNA sequences that encode this CDR3 too. The CDR3 DNA reads TGTGCCAGTAGTATCGGACTAGCGGGCTACGAGCAGTACTTC. The encoded protein is CASSIGLAGYEQYF. J is TRBJ2-7 and V is TRBV19, with TRBD2 matching over 11 bases. Per germline, CDR1 LNHDA and CDR2 SQIVND (reference sequence). The CDR3 runs 14 residues. The J segment lost 3 bases and the V segment lost 3 bases, leaving 1 base of the junction unmatched. The full variable domain, completed using reference TRBV19 and TRBJ2-7, is DGGITQSPKYLFRKEGQNVTLSCEQNLNHDAMYWYRQDPGQGLRLIYYSQIVNDFQKGDIAEGYSVSREKKESFPLTVTSAQKNPTAFYLCASSIGLAGYEQYFGPGTRLTVT.

This clone has just one count. The chain employs TRBV4-2 and TRBJ1-1; TRBD1 is a possible D gene (6 bases). CDR3 length: 16 amino acids. Trimming shortened V by 2 bases and J by 0 bases, and 13 bases separated the two germline ends. Germline V lookup: CDR1 LGHNA, CDR2 YNFKEQ. The CDR3 sequence: CASSQSSRQVNTEAFF. The CDR3 coding sequence is TGTGCCAGCAGCCAAAGTTCGAGACAGGTGAACACTGAAGCTTTCTTT.

This chain's CDR3 is CASSLGGSGGSETQYF. As DNA, the CDR3 is TGCGCCAGCAGCTTGGGGGGCTCGGGGGGCTCTGAGACCCAGTACTTC. The chain links TRBV5-1 to TRBJ2-5, with TRBD2 as a possible D gene (7 bases). V was cut by 0 bases and J by 5 bases, with 17 bases left in between. The CDR3 totals 16 residues. Germline V CDR1 and CDR2: SGHRS, YFSETQ.

In this sample, this clone turned up a few times. V usage is TRBV19 and J usage is TRBJ1-5; possibly TRBD1 for D (6 bases). V lost 6 bases and J 5 bases, leaving 20 bases between the germline ends. The CDR3 consists of 16 residues. CDR1 and CDR2 from the germline V gene are LNHDA and SQIVND (reference sequence). For the CDR3, the DNA is TGTGCCAGTAGCCAAACCCACGACAGGAGCTATCAGCCCCAGCATTTT. Its protein product is CASSQTHDRSYQPQHF.

CDR3 bases: TGTGCCAGCAGCTTAGACGAGCGGAAAGAGACCCAGTACTTC. Translated, it gives CASSLDERKETQYF. The J gene is TRBJ2-5, the V gene TRBV7-8; D possibly corresponds to TRBD2 (5 bases). V lost 1 base and J lost 3, with 9 bases in between. CDR1 is SGHVS and CDR2 is FQNEAQ in the germline V gene. The length of the CDR3 is 14 residues.

This chain uses TRBV5-1 with TRBJ1-4; 10 bases are shared with TRBD1. Germline V gene sequence: CDR1 SGHRS, CDR2 YFSETQ. This CDR3 is built from 15 residues. With V trimmed by 4 bases and J by 8 bases, 8 bases remained unmatched. The CDR3 DNA reads as TGCGCCAGCAGCGCCGGGACAGGGGAGGAGGAAAAACTGTTTTTT. It yields the protein CASSAGTGEEEKLFF.

Worth noting for this clone: Other DNA sequences in the same sample also yield this CDR3. The rearrangement links TRBV9 to TRBJ1-6; no reliable D call. V was cut by 1 base and J by 8 bases, with 4 bases left in between. CDR1 SGDLS and CDR2 YYNGEE come from the germline V gene. CDR3 length: 12 residues. In DNA form, the CDR3 reads TGTGCCAGCAGCGTAACTGATTCACCCCTCCACTTT. It specifies CASSVTDSPLHF.

The chain uses TRBV6-5 and TRBJ2-3, with D perhaps matching TRBD2 (6 bases). Trimming cost V 0 bases and J 2 bases, with 12 bases left between them. This CDR3 is built from 16 residues. CDR1 and CDR2 (germline): MNHEY, SVGAGI. The CDR3 reads CASSYSIPGATDTQYF. In DNA form, the CDR3 reads TGTGCCAGCAGTTACTCGATCCCGGGAGCCACAGATACGCAGTATTTT.

The V and J genes are TRBV5-1 and TRBJ2-3; 7 bases agree with TRBD2. V lost 2 bases and J lost 5; bases outside the gene matches: 11. Germline V gene lookup returns CDR1 SGHRS and CDR2 YFSETQ. The CDR3 covers 16 residues. In DNA form, the CDR3 reads TGCGCCAGCAGCTTACCCTTGGCGGGGGAGAGAGATACGCAGTATTTT. Protein sequence: CASSLPLAGERDTQYF.

The chain combines TRBV9 with TRBJ2-1; TRBD1 matches at 10 bases. Per germline, CDR1 SGDLS and CDR2 YYNGEE. The CDR3 loop spans 16 amino acids. With 4 bases clipped from V and 4 bases from J, the junction kept 8 bases outside the gene matches. The CDR3 coding sequence is TGTGCCAGCAGCCCACTGACAGGGGGCGGATACAATGAGCAGTTCTTC. Residues: CASSPLTGGGYNEQFF.

This clone occurred a few times. The genes are TRBV19 and TRBJ1-2; 12 bases align to TRBD1. This CDR3 is 13 amino acids long. Germline V gives CDR1 LNHDA, CDR2 SQIVND (reference sequence). The junction had 0 bases not matched to a gene; V was cut back by 8 bases and J by 2 bases. CDR3 DNA sequence: TGTGCCAGTGGGACAGGGGGCAACTATGGCTACACCTTC. It specifies CASGTGGNYGYTF.

This clone was observed many times. Here the CDR3 DNA reads TGTGCCACCAGTGATATGGGAGGTGAGACCCAGTACTTC. Translated, it gives CATSDMGGETQYF. The rearrangement uses TRBV24-1 and TRBJ2-5; D perhaps matches TRBD2 (6 bases). There are 13 residues in the CDR3. Trimming removed 3 bases from V and 5 bases from J, with 9 bases in between. Germline V gives CDR1 KGHDR, CDR2 SFDVKD.

J is TRBJ2-3 and V is TRBV5-1; 12 bases align to TRBD2. Losses at the gene ends were 3 bases for V and 0 bases for J; bases not matched to a gene: 2. CDR1 is SGHRS, CDR2 YFSETQ, per germline. The CDR3 is 16 amino acids. The CDR3 sequence: CASSSGTSGSTDTQYF. The CDR3 bases are TGCGCCAGCAGCTCCGGGACTAGCGGGAGCACAGATACGCAGTATTTT.

The CDR3 DNA sequence: TGTGCCAGCTCACCATTAGCGGGAGGCTACTCCTACGAGCAGTACTTC. This encodes CASSPLAGGYSYEQYF. The genes are TRBV18 and TRBJ2-7, with 10 bases that match TRBD2. V was pared by 2 bases and J by 0 bases, with 4 bases of the junction left unmatched. CDR1 is KGHSH, CDR2 LQKENI, per germline. The CDR3 has 16 residues.

V and J are TRBV30 and TRBJ1-6; TRBD1 might be the D (6 bases). Per the germline V gene, CDR1 is GTSNPN and CDR2 is SVGIG (reference sequence). The V gene lost 8 bases and the J gene lost 7 bases, with 18 bases spanning the gap. CDR3 length: 14 residues. CDR3 nucleotides: TGTGCCCTGGAGGCAGGGGCCGGGAATTCACCCCTCCACTTT. Its translation: CALEAGAGNSPLHF.

This chain joins TRBV29-1 and TRBJ1-2; no firm D call. The germline CDR1 and CDR2 sequences are SQVTM and ANQGSEA. The CDR3 sequence is 14 residues long. V shed 6 bases and J shed 3 bases, with 17 bases lying between them. The CDR3 region has the DNA TGCAGCGTCGTTAGACAAGGATGGGACTATGGCTACACCTTC. Translated, it gives CSVVRQGWDYGYTF.

The chain links TRBV5-1 to TRBJ2-5; unclear D gene. The germline V gene encodes CDR1 SGHRS and CDR2 YFSETQ. This CDR3 has 15 amino acids. V lost 1 base and J 5 bases, leaving 15 bases between the germline ends. CDR3 sequence reads: CASSLRTPRRETQYF. CDR3 sequence (DNA): TGCGCCAGCAGCTTGCGTACCCCTCGTCGGGAGACCCAGTACTTC.

This clone was seen once. The chain couples TRBV28 to TRBJ2-5; TRBD1 matches 7 bases. CDR1 and CDR2 (germline): MDHEN, SYDVKM. J lost 3 bases, V lost 6 bases, and 7 bases had no gene match. This CDR3 contains 14 residues. CDR3 in amino acids: CASSRRGGEETQYF. CDR3 in DNA: TGTGCCAGCAGCCGGCGAGGGGGCGAAGAGACCCAGTACTTC.